A selection of T cell receptor beta chains follows, all from one sample in a study of beta chain features in type 1 diabetes. The repertoire was sequenced with immunoSEQ multiplex PCR; TCRdb's copy has only in-frame clones and lacks some. The sample includes hundreds of thousands of clones, approximately 10% of them seen just once. Source material: naive CD4+ T cells from blood. These receptors all come from a woman aged 25 to 39 in good health. Both conserved end residues are part of each CDR3. D genes are given only for firm matches. Clone size is given for some rows only: seen once, a few or many times, or a class if the clone is expanded.

v_gene: TRBV19
abundance: -
d_gene: TRBD1
j_gene: TRBJ2-1
CDR3aa: CASWDRGPHNEQFF
CDR3nt: TGTGCCAGCTGGGACAGGGGACCCCACAATGAGCAGTTCTTC

v_gene: TRBV18
abundance: -
d_gene: -
j_gene: TRBJ2-7
CDR3aa: CASSSAGNEQYF
CDR3nt: TGTGCCAGCTCCTCAGCAGGGAACGAGCAGTACTTC

v_gene: TRBV7-2
abundance: -
d_gene: TRBD1
j_gene: TRBJ2-5
CDR3aa: CASSPGQGRETQYF
CDR3nt: TGTGCCAGCAGCCCCGGACAGGGCCGGGAGACCCAGTACTTC

v_gene: TRBV28
abundance: -
d_gene: -
j_gene: TRBJ1-1
CDR3aa: CASSLQDTEAFF
CDR3nt: TGTGCCAGCAGTTTACAGGACACTGAAGCTTTCTTT

v_gene: TRBV5-1
abundance: few
d_gene: -
j_gene: TRBJ2-5
CDR3aa: CASSLAGQTEIGTQYF
CDR3nt: TGCGCCAGCAGCTTGGCCGGGCAGACAGAAATCGGGACCCAGTACTTC

v_gene: TRBV28
abundance: -
d_gene: -
j_gene: TRBJ2-1
CDR3aa: CASSLGGRTEQFF
CDR3nt: TGTGCCAGCAGTTTAGGGGGGAGGACTGAGCAGTTCTTC

v_gene: TRBV20-1
abundance: few
d_gene: -
j_gene: TRBJ2-3
CDR3aa: CSARANTQYF
CDR3nt: TGCAGTGCTAGAGCTAATACGCAGTATTTT

v_gene: TRBV18
abundance: -
d_gene: TRBD1
j_gene: TRBJ1-4
CDR3aa: CASSPRTGRDEKLFF
CDR3nt: TGTGCCAGCTCACCCCGGACAGGGCGAGATGAAAAACTGTTTTTT

v_gene: TRBV15
abundance: few
d_gene: -
j_gene: TRBJ2-2
CDR3aa: CATSRDSPLIPTGELFF
CDR3nt: TGTGCCACCAGCAGAGATAGCCCACTAATACCCACCGGGGAGCTGTTTTTT

v_gene: TRBV9
abundance: -
d_gene: TRBD1
j_gene: TRBJ1-5
CDR3aa: CASSVGDREGQPQHF
CDR3nt: TGTGCCAGCAGCGTGGGGGACAGGGAAGGTCAGCCCCAGCATTTT

v_gene: TRBV7-8
abundance: -
d_gene: TRBD2
j_gene: TRBJ2-1
CDR3aa: CASSRGTSGSVEQFF
CDR3nt: TGTGCCAGCTCCCGAGGGACTAGCGGGAGTGTTGAGCAGTTCTTC

v_gene: TRBV2
abundance: few
d_gene: TRBD1
j_gene: TRBJ2-2
CDR3aa: CASSVQGAVGELFF
CDR3nt: TGTGCCAGCAGTGTACAGGGGGCCGTCGGGGAGCTGTTTTTT

v_gene: TRBV6-5
abundance: few
d_gene: -
j_gene: TRBJ2-5
CDR3aa: CASSYSSGAQETQYF
CDR3nt: TGTGCCAGCAGTTACTCCAGCGGAGCACAAGAGACCCAGTACTTC

v_gene: TRBV19
abundance: -
d_gene: -
j_gene: TRBJ2-1
CDR3aa: CASSILPTGDVYNEQFF
CDR3nt: TGTGCCAGTAGTATCCTCCCCACGGGAGATGTCTACAATGAGCAGTTCTTC

v_gene: TRBV13
abundance: -
d_gene: -
j_gene: TRBJ2-7
CDR3aa: CASSFGLVSYEQYF
CDR3nt: TGTGCCAGCAGCTTCGGACTCGTCTCCTACGAGCAGTACTTC

v_gene: TRBV9
abundance: -
d_gene: -
j_gene: TRBJ2-5
CDR3aa: CASSVVGRGETQYF
CDR3nt: TGTGCCAGCAGCGTAGTTGGGCGCGGGGAGACCCAGTACTTC

v_gene: TRBV7-3
abundance: few
d_gene: -
j_gene: TRBJ2-3
CDR3aa: CASSLTQTGPQYF
CDR3nt: TGTGCCAGCAGCTTGACCCAAACTGGGCCGCAGTATTTT

v_gene: TRBV19
abundance: -
d_gene: -
j_gene: TRBJ2-5
CDR3aa: CASSATGPRETQYF
CDR3nt: TGTGCCAGTAGTGCCACAGGGCCCCGAGAGACCCAGTACTTC

v_gene: TRBV18
abundance: -
d_gene: TRBD1
j_gene: TRBJ1-2
CDR3aa: CASSPRTGYNYGYTF
CDR3nt: TGTGCCAGCTCACCACGGACAGGCTACAACTATGGCTACACCTTC

v_gene: TRBV29-1
abundance: -
d_gene: TRBD1
j_gene: TRBJ1-1
CDR3aa: CSAGTGGTEAFF
CDR3nt: TGCAGCGCCGGGACAGGGGGCACTGAAGCTTTCTTT

v_gene: TRBV9
abundance: -
d_gene: TRBD2
j_gene: TRBJ2-3
CDR3aa: CASSLLAGSTTDTQYF
CDR3nt: TGTGCCAGCAGCCTACTAGCGGGATCGACAACAGATACGCAGTATTTT

v_gene: TRBV28
abundance: few
d_gene: TRBD2
j_gene: TRBJ2-7
CDR3aa: CATGLAQTYEQYF
CDR3nt: TGTGCTACTGGACTAGCGCAGACCTACGAGCAGTACTTC

v_gene: TRBV28
abundance: few
d_gene: TRBD2
j_gene: TRBJ2-3
CDR3aa: CASSLLGTSGTDTQYF
CDR3nt: TGTGCCAGCAGTCTCCTCGGGACTAGCGGCACAGATACGCAGTATTTT

v_gene: TRBV6-1
abundance: -
d_gene: TRBD2
j_gene: TRBJ2-5
CDR3aa: CAGTSGNNQETQYF
CDR3nt: TGTGCCGGGACTAGCGGCAACAACCAAGAGACCCAGTACTTC

v_gene: TRBV9
abundance: few
d_gene: TRBD1
j_gene: TRBJ1-3
CDR3aa: CASSAGTAGNTIYF
CDR3nt: TGTGCCAGCAGCGCAGGGACAGCTGGAAACACCATATATTTT

v_gene: TRBV28
abundance: -
d_gene: -
j_gene: TRBJ1-3
CDR3aa: CASSLPDRTGNTIYF
CDR3nt: TGTGCCAGCAGTTTACCCGACAGAACTGGAAACACCATATATTTT

v_gene: TRBV6-5
abundance: -
d_gene: TRBD2
j_gene: TRBJ2-2
CDR3aa: CASNLAGAGTGELFF
CDR3nt: TGTGCCAGCAATCTAGCGGGAGCGGGCACCGGGGAGCTGTTTTTT

v_gene: TRBV28
abundance: -
d_gene: TRBD2
j_gene: TRBJ2-1
CDR3aa: CASLTSGRVNEQFF
CDR3nt: TGTGCCAGTCTGACTAGCGGGAGAGTAAATGAGCAGTTCTTC

v_gene: TRBV7-2
abundance: few
d_gene: TRBD1
j_gene: TRBJ1-5
CDR3aa: CASSYHGQDVLQPQHF
CDR3nt: TGTGCCAGCAGCTACCACGGACAGGATGTCTTACAGCCCCAGCATTTT

v_gene: TRBV5-1
abundance: -
d_gene: TRBD2
j_gene: TRBJ2-5
CDR3aa: CASSLGARGGSGGETQYF
CDR3nt: TGCGCCAGCAGCTTGGGCGCGCGCGGCGGGAGTGGAGGTGAGACCCAGTACTTC

v_gene: TRBV25-1
abundance: few
d_gene: TRBD2
j_gene: TRBJ2-7
CDR3aa: CASSGLAAPPYEQYF
CDR3nt: TGTGCCAGCAGTGGTCTAGCGGCTCCCCCCTACGAGCAGTACTTC

v_gene: TRBV30
abundance: few
d_gene: -
j_gene: TRBJ2-1
CDR3aa: CAWSTDRPSYNEQFF
CDR3nt: TGTGCCTGGAGTACCGACAGGCCATCCTACAATGAGCAGTTCTTC

v_gene: TRBV6-5
abundance: few
d_gene: TRBD2
j_gene: TRBJ2-7
CDR3aa: CASSRGLGPYEQYF
CDR3nt: TGTGCCAGCAGCAGAGGACTAGGACCCTACGAGCAGTACTTC

v_gene: TRBV28
abundance: -
d_gene: -
j_gene: TRBJ2-2
CDR3aa: CASTPGRELFF
CDR3nt: TGTGCCAGCACTCCTGGCCGGGAGCTGTTTTTT

v_gene: TRBV19
abundance: -
d_gene: -
j_gene: TRBJ2-1
CDR3aa: CASSTKGPYNEQFF
CDR3nt: TGTGCCAGTAGTACGAAGGGGCCCTACAATGAGCAGTTCTTC

v_gene: TRBV29-1
abundance: few
d_gene: -
j_gene: TRBJ2-1
CDR3aa: CSVGTPRTLYNEQFF
CDR3nt: TGCAGCGTCGGCACCCCCCGGACTTTATACAATGAGCAGTTCTTC

v_gene: TRBV5-6
abundance: few
d_gene: TRBD2
j_gene: TRBJ2-3
CDR3aa: CASSLLLAGGPGTDTQYF
CDR3nt: TGTGCCAGCAGCTTGCTGCTAGCGGGAGGGCCGGGCACAGATACGCAGTATTTT

v_gene: TRBV5-6
abundance: few
d_gene: -
j_gene: TRBJ2-1
CDR3aa: CASSSGSSYNEQFF
CDR3nt: TGTGCCAGCAGCTCGGGGAGCTCCTACAATGAGCAGTTCTTC

v_gene: TRBV6-5
abundance: few
d_gene: TRBD2
j_gene: TRBJ2-1
CDR3aa: CASSLAAPFYNEQFF
CDR3nt: TGTGCCAGCAGCCTAGCGGCTCCGTTCTACAATGAGCAGTTCTTC

v_gene: TRBV11-2
abundance: few
d_gene: TRBD1
j_gene: TRBJ2-7
CDR3aa: CASSRRLGQGNEQYF
CDR3nt: TGTGCCAGCAGCCGACGGTTAGGACAGGGCAACGAGCAGTACTTC

v_gene: TRBV9
abundance: -
d_gene: TRBD2
j_gene: TRBJ2-1
CDR3aa: CASSVAHRSSGINEQFF
CDR3nt: TGTGCCAGCAGCGTAGCCCATCGGTCTAGCGGGATTAATGAGCAGTTCTTC

v_gene: TRBV7-9
abundance: few
d_gene: TRBD2
j_gene: TRBJ2-2
CDR3aa: CASSPAGAAGELFF
CDR3nt: TGTGCCAGCTCCCCGGCGGGAGCGGCCGGGGAGCTGTTTTTT

v_gene: TRBV7-7
abundance: few
d_gene: TRBD2
j_gene: TRBJ2-2
CDR3aa: CASSLREQAGELFF
CDR3nt: TGTGCTAGCAGCTTGCGGGAGCAAGCCGGGGAGCTGTTTTTT